This T cell receptor (beta chain) was recovered during a study of blood T cells in healthy people across ages (dated by TCRdb to 2015 to 2017). About the study as a whole: In model experiments, roughly one uniquely barcoded TCR beta cDNA molecule per two T cells was captured by template switching. To track age-related changes in TCR beta repertoire diversity, the study relied on deep sequencing normalized with unique cDNA molecular identifiers. The donors were split into four age groups: young (average about 16 years), middle-aged (roughly 40), aged (approximately 59) and long-lived (82). Donors of different ages were randomly distributed across sequencing lanes to avoid experimental bias. Using the same blood draw, the study looked at two additional independent replicas of 1 million unique cDNA reads for two donors, one aged 18 to 30 and the other aged 80 or older.

The library came from 5' RACE. Data came from an Illumina HiSeq 2500. A second PCR of about 6 to 11 cycles was performed with a sample-barcoded 5' primer and a J-beta primer mix. Each TCR beta cDNA molecule received a unique molecular identifier from a template-switch 5' adaptor carrying 12 random nucleotides. At least 2.5 million CDR3-containing paired-end reads were obtained from each sample. First-strand cDNA was synthesized from all RNA with the Mint cDNA synthesis kit, primed by a TRBC-specific oligonucleotide. Following uracil-DNA glycosylase treatment, all cDNA underwent a first 18-cycle PCR with the universal primers M1SS and BC2_uni_R. The published analysis was carried out like this. Each sample was normalized by randomly selecting 1 million high-quality reads, each carrying a distinct molecular identifier. Reads sharing molecular identifiers were discarded rather than binned into consensus sequences. MiTCR, set to a Q25 quality threshold and the strictest error-elimination algorithm, was used for CDR3 identification, clonotype clustering and error correction. Lower-bound total TCR beta diversity was estimated with a nonparametric unseen species model using Euler transformation. In-frame beta chains were kept once TCRdb had trimmed the public reads at Q25 with fastp and called clones with MiXCR. Rows merge per CDR3 protein into single entries with the most common DNA and genes. The V and J calls come from TCRdb's annotation, not from the publication. Within this sample are some 1.7 million distinct CDR3 sequences, with approximately 28% of them counted one time only. The ten largest account for less than 9.5% of the sample.

Overall results and qualifications from the work: The percentage of naive T cells measured by flow cytometry correlated strongly with observed TCR beta diversity. Observed TCR beta diversity per million T cells fell roughly linearly with age, and a significant reduction was already apparent by age roughly 40. Compared with the aged group, more naive CD4+ T cells, fewer expanded clones and increased TCR diversity were shown by the long-lived group, suggesting age selection. Bulk unsorted PBMC profiling prevented conclusive comparison of naive and antigen-experienced compartments. Estimates of total diversity based on one million sequenced T cells were regarded as lower bounds and as underestimates. The CMV infection status of donors was not known, potentially confounding age-related changes in expanded clonotypes.

From cysteine to phenylalanine, the CDR3 is 15 amino acids long. CDR3 DNA is the only sequence kept; it has 45 bases, read in frame from the first base. From a lookup of the germline V gene, CDR1 and CDR2 are KGHDR and SFDVKD. Systemically healthy Caucasian individuals from Russia, some 38 in total and aged about 6 to 95 years, were included as donors. About 10 milliliters of peripheral blood were drawn from each donor into EDTA-treated Vacutainer tubes. Ficoll-Paque density-gradient centrifugation was used to isolate PBMCs, with at least 6 million obtained per sample. Trizol reagent was used to extract total RNA from PBMCs, with at least 5.5 micrograms per sample. For every donor, an aliquot of PBMCs went through flow cytometry to measure the percentages of naive CD45RAhigh/CD27high T cells. Details on this clonotype: This receptor's antigen is unknown. One base away lies a much larger clone, so this may be a sequencing read error.

The receptor was derived from a woman aged 30 to 39 in good health. Input material: blood. This sequence uses TRBV24-1 and TRBJ2-5; there is no confident call for the D gene. The DNA matches TRBJ2-1 better at its end, which makes the J call doubtful. This receptor has the CDR3 CATSDPRTVKETQFF. The nucleotide sequence is TGTGCCACCAGTGATCCCCGGACGGTTAAAGAGACCCAGTTCTTC.